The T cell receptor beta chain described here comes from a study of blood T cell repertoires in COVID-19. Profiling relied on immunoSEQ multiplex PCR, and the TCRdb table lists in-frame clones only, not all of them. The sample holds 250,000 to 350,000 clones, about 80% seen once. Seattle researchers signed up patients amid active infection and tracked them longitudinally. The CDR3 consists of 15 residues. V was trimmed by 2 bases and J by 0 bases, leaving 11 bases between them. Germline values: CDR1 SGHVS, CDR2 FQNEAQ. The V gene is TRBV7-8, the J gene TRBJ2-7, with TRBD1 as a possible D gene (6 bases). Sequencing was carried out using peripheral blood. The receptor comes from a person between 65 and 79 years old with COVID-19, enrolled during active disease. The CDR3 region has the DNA TGTGCCAGCAGCTTAAACGGACAGAGCTCCTACGAGCAGTACTTC. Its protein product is CASSLNGQSSYEQYF. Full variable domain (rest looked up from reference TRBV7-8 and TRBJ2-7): GAGVSQSPRYKVAKRGQDVALRCDPISGHVSLFWYQQALGQGPEFLTYFQNEAQLDKSGLPSDRFFAERPEGSVSTLKIQRTQQEDSAVYLCASSLNGQSSYEQYFGPGTRLTVT.